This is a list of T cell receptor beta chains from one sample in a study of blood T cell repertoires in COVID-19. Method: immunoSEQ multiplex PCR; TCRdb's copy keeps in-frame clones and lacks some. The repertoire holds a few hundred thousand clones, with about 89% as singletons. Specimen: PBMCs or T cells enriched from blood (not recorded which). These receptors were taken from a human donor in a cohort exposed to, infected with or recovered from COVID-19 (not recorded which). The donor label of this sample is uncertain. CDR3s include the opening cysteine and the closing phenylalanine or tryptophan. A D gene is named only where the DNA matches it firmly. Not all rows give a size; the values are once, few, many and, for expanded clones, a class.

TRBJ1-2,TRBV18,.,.,TGTGCCAGCTCACTCGGGTCTTTCTATGGCTACACCTTC,CASSLGSFYGYTF
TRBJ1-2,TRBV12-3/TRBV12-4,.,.,TGTGCCAGCAGTTTAGCCTACAGGACCCGCACCTTC,CASSLAYRTRTF
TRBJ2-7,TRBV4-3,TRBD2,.,TGCGCCAGCAGCCAAGAAACTAGCGGGGGGCCCGGGATTCCGTACTTC,CASSQETSGGPGIPYF
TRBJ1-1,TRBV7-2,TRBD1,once,TGTGCCAGCAGCGTTACAGGGGTCACTGAAGCTTTCTTT,CASSVTGVTEAFF
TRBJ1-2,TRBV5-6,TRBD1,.,TGTGCCAGCAGCTTGGGCAGGGGGCAAGATGGCTACACCTTC,CASSLGRGQDGYTF
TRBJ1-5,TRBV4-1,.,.,TGCGCCAGCAGCCATCCACGGGGGGCCAGACTCAATCAGCCCCAGCATTTT,CASSHPRGARLNQPQHF
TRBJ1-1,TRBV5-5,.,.,TGTGCCAGCAGCCCACGAGTGAACACTGAAGCTTTCTTT,CASSPRVNTEAFF
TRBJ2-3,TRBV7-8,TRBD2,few,TGTGCCAGCAGCCCACTAGCGGGGAGCACAGATACGCAGTATTTT,CASSPLAGSTDTQYF
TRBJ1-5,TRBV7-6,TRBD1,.,TGTGCCAGCAGCCCAGGGGGAGAGGGCAATCAGCCCCAGCATTTT,CASSPGGEGNQPQHF
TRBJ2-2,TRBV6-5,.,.,TGTGCCAGCAGTTACTCCAGGGGGGAGGTAATCGGGGAGCTGTTTTTT,CASSYSRGEVIGELFF
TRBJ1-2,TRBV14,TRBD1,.,TGTGCCAGCAGCCAATCCGACAGGGCTTTCTATGGCTACACCTTC,CASSQSDRAFYGYTF
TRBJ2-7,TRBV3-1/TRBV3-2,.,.,TGTGCCAGCAGCCACCTTGACAACGAGCAGTACTTC,CASSHLDNEQYF
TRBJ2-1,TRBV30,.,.,TGTGCCTGGGCCGCGGGGTGGCCGGGTGAGCAGTTCTTC,CAWAAGWPGEQFF
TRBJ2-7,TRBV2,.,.,TGTGCCAGCAGTCCCCGCGGAGCGGGCCGCTCCTACGAGCAGTACTTC,CASSPRGAGRSYEQYF
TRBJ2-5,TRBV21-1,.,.,TGTGCCAGCAGCAAAGGGTCAGGGGCCGACCAAGAGACCCAGTACTTC,CASSKGSGADQETQYF
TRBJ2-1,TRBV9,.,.,TGTGCCAGCGGAATGACAGGTTACAATGAGCAGTTCTTC,CASGMTGYNEQFF
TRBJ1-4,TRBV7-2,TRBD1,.,TGTGCCAGCAGCTTCGACAGGGGGCTAGGAGAAAAACTGTTTTTT,CASSFDRGLGEKLFF
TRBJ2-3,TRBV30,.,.,TGTGCCTGGAACCGCGGGGCTGGCACAGATACGCAGTATTTT,CAWNRGAGTDTQYF
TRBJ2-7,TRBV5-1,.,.,TGCGCCAGCAGTAGAAGGGGCCGAATTGACGAGCAGTACTTC,CASSRRGRIDEQYF
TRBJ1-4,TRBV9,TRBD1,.,TGTGCCAGCAGCGTTACAGGGGGAAAACTGTTTTTT,CASSVTGGKLFF
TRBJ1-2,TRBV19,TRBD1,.,TGTGCCAGTTTGGACAGGGGCTCCTATGGCTACACCTTC,CASLDRGSYGYTF
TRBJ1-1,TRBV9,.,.,TGTGCCAGCAGCCCCGACCCGGGAGTGGACACTGAAGCTTTCTTT,CASSPDPGVDTEAFF
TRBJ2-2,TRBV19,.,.,TGTGCCAGTAGCACAACCGGGGAGCTGTTTTTT,CASSTTGELFF
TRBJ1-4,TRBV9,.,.,TGTGCCAGCAGCGTAATGCCGGGTTTCAATGAAAAACTGTTTTTT,CASSVMPGFNEKLFF
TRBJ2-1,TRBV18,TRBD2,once,TGTGCCAGCTCACCAGGAGCGGGGGGCTACAATGAGCAGTTCTTC,CASSPGAGGYNEQFF
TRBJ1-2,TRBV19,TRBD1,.,TGTGCCAGTAGTACCGTCGGGACAGCTAACTATGGCTACACCTTC,CASSTVGTANYGYTF
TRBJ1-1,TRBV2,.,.,TGTGCCAGCAGTGCCGTTTTCGGGGGGGCATCGGAAGCTTTCTTT,CASSAVFGGASEAFF
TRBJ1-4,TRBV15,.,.,TGTGCCACCAGCAGAGATCTCGGTTTTGATGAAAAACTGTTTTTT,CATSRDLGFDEKLFF
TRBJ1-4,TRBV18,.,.,TGTGCCAGCTCACCGAGTGCTAATGAAAAACTGTTTTTT,CASSPSANEKLFF
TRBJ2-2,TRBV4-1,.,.,TGCGCCAGCAGCCAAGGTCCAACAGACCTCACCGGGGAGCTGTTTTTT,CASSQGPTDLTGELFF
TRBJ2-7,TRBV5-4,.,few,TGTGCCAGCCAAATCGACTCCGGGTCCTACGAGCAGTACTTC,CASQIDSGSYEQYF
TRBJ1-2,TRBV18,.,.,TGTGCCAGCTCACCAGTCAAGGGGAACTATGGCTACACCTTC,CASSPVKGNYGYTF
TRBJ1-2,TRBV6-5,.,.,TGTGCCAGCATGAACGACAGAACCTATGGCTACACCTTC,CASMNDRTYGYTF
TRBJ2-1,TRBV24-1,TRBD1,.,TGTGCCACCAGTGAAGGGACAGGGGAAGATGAGCAGTTCTTC,CATSEGTGEDEQFF
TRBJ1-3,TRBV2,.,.,TGTGCCAGCAGTGAAAGTTTAGCCAGGGCTGGAAACACCATATATTTT,CASSESLARAGNTIYF
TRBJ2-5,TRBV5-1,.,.,TGCGCCAGCAGCTTGGCTGCAGGGGTTGGAGAGACCCAGTACTTC,CASSLAAGVGETQYF
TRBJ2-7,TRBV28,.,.,TGTGCCAGCAGTTTTATTGGGGGAGGCTACGAGCAGTACTTC,CASSFIGGGYEQYF
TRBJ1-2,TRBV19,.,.,TGTGCCAGTAGTATATCCCCGCAGGGTAACTATGGCTACACCTTC,CASSISPQGNYGYTF
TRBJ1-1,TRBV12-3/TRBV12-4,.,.,TGTGCCAGCCGGGACGTTGGGGGGACTGAAGCTTTCTTT,CASRDVGGTEAFF
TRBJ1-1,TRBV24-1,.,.,TGTGCCACCAGTGATTTCAAGGGGGCTGAAGCTTTCTTT,CATSDFKGAEAFF
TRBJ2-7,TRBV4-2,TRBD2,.,TGTGCCAGCAGCCAAGATGGACAGCGGGGGCCGCGAAGAGGACCCGAGCAGTACTTC,CASSQDGQRGPRRGPEQYF
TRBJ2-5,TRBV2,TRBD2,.,TGTGCCAGCAGTCCCTACCGTCGAAGCGGGGGGGCGGGAGAGACCCAGTACTTC,CASSPYRRSGGAGETQYF
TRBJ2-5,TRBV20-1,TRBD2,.,TGCAGTGCTAGTTTTCCTAGCGGGGGGGCCCAAGAGACCCAGTACTTC,CSASFPSGGAQETQYF
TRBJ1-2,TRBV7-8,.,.,TGTGCCAGCAGCTTAGCCGGGAATAACTATGGCTACACCTTC,CASSLAGNNYGYTF
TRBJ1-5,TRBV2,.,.,TGTGCCAGCAGTGATATGAGGGTGCAACAGCCCCAGCATTTT,CASSDMRVQQPQHF
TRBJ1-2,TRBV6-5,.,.,TGTGCCAGCAGTTACTCCTCTGGCGGTGGCTACACCTTC,CASSYSSGGGYTF
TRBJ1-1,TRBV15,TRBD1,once,TGTGCCACCACTACAGGGGTGGGGGTGAACACTGAAGCTTTCTTT,CATTTGVGVNTEAFF
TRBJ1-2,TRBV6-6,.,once,TGTGCCAGCAGTTCCTCGGAGTATGGCTACACCTTC,CASSSSEYGYTF
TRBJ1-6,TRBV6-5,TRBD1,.,TGTGCCAGCAGTTACTCGAGCGCCATGACAGGGGGTCCCCTCCACTTT,CASSYSSAMTGGPLHF
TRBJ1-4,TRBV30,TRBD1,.,TGTGCCTGGGGGACAGGGGGCTTTGAAAAACTGTTTTTT,CAWGTGGFEKLFF
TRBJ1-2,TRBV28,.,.,TGTGCCAGCAGTTTACCCCAGGGGCCGGAGGCTGGCTACACCTTC,CASSLPQGPEAGYTF
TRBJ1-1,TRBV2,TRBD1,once,TGTGCCAGCAGATGGACAGGCCTCGTAAACACTGAAGCTTTCTTT,CASRWTGLVNTEAFF
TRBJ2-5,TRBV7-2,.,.,TGTGCCAGCAGCTTCGGTCATGGACGGGGGGCTCTGGCCCAGTACTTC,CASSFGHGRGALAQYF
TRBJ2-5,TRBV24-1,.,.,TGTGCCACCAGCGTAGCCGGGAAACAAGAGACCCAGTACTTC,CATSVAGKQETQYF